This TCR beta chain was recorded in a study of blood T cells in healthy people across ages. Study findings and constraints: With unsorted PBMCs, a conclusive comparison of naive versus antigen-experienced cells was not possible.

For the second PCR, which ran for 7 to 11 cycles, a sample-barcoded 5' primer and a J-beta primer mix were used. A tag from a template-switch adaptor with 12 random nucleotides marked each cDNA molecule. TCRdb re-called the 5' RACE reads through MiXCR, storing one row per CDR3 protein. Among about 970,000 distinct CDR3 sequences listed, roughly 51% were seen once. The CDR3 has 14 residues. V gave up 9 bases and J gave up 1 base, with 13 bases separating them. Germline values: CDR1 MDHEN, CDR2 SYDVKM. This clonotype came up many times. Its antigen remains unidentified. Sequenced sample: blood. The clonotype was recovered from a woman aged 60 to 75 in good health. This chain joins TRBV28 and TRBJ2-1; D is uncertain. The CDR3 nucleotides read TGTGCCAGTAAGGCTATGGAGTCCTACAATGAGCAGTTCTTC. Residues: CASKAMESYNEQFF.